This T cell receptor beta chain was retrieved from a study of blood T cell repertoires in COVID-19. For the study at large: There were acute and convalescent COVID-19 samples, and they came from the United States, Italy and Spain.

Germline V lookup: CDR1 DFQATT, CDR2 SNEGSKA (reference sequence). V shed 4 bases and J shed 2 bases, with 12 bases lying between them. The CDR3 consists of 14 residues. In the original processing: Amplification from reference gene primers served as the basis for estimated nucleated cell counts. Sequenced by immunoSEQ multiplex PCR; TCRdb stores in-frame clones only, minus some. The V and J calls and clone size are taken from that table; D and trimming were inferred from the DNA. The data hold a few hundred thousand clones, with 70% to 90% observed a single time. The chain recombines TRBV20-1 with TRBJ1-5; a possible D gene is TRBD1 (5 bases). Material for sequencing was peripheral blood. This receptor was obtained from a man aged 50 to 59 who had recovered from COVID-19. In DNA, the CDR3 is TGCAGTGCTATTGACAGACGGGGCAATCAGCCCCAGCATTTT. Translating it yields CSAIDRRGNQPQHF.